This T cell receptor beta chain was identified in a study of blood T cell repertoires in COVID-19. Under the authors' procedure: Quantification of nucleated cells was approximated via reference gene primer amplification. Method: immunoSEQ multiplex PCR; TCRdb's copy keeps in-frame clones and lacks some. V and J calls and clone size are given by that table; D and trimming were obtained from the DNA. Here the sample spans some 90,000 clones, around nine tenths being singletons. This clone was seen more than once but under ten times. Trimming took off 5 bases at V and 4 bases at J, with 9 bases between the two ends. This CDR3 region has 12 residues. Germline CDR1 SEHNR, CDR2 FQNEAQ (reference sequence).

This TCR was recovered from a woman in her sixties or seventies with COVID-19, enrolled during active disease. The rearrangement links TRBV7-9 to TRBJ2-7; tentatively, D is TRBD2 (6 bases). Input material: peripheral blood. DNA for the CDR3: TGTGCCAGCAGCCCTGCGGGATACGAGCAGTACTTC. Its protein is CASSPAGYEQYF.